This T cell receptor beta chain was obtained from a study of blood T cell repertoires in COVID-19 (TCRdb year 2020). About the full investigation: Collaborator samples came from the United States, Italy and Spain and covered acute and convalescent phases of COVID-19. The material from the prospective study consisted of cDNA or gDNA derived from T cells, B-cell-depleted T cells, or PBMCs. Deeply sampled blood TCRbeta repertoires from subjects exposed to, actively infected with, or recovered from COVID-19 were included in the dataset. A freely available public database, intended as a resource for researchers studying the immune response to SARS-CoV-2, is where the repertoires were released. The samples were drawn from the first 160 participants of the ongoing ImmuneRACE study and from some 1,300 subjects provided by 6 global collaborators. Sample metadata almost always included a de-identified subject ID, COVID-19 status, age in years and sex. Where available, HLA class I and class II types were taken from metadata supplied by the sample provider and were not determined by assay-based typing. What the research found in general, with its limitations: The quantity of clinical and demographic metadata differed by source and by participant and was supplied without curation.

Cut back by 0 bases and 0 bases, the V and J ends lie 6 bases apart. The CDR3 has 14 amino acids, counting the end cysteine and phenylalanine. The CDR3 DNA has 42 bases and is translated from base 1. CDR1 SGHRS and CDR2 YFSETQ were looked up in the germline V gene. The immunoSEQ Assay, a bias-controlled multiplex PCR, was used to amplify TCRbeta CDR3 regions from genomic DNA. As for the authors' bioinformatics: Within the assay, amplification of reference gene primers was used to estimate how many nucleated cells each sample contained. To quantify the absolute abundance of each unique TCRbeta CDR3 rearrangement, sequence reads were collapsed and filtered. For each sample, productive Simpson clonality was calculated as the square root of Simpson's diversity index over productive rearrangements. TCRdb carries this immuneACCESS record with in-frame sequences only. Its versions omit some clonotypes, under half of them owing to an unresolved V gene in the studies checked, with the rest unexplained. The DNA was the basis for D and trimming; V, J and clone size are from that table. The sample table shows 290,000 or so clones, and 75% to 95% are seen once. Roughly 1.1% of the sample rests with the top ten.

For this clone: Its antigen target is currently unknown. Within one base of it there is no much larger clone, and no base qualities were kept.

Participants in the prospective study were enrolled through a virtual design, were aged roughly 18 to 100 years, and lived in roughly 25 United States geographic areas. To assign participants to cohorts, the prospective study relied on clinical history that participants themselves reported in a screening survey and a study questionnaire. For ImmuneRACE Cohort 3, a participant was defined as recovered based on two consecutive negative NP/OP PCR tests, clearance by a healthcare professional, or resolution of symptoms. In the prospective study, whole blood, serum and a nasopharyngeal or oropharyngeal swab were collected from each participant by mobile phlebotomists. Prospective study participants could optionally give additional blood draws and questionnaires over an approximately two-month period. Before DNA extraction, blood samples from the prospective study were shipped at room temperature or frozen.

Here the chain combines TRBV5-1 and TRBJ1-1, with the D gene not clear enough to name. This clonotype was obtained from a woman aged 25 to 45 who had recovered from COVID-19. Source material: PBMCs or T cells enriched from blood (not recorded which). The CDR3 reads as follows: CASSLDSMNTEAFF. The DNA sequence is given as TGCGCCAGCAGCTTGGACAGCATGAACACTGAAGCTTTCTTT. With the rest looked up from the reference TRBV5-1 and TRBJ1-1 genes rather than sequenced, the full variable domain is KAGVTQTPRYLIKTRGQQVTLSCSPISGHRSVSWYQQTPGQGLQFLFEYFSETQRNKGNFPGRFSGRQFSNSRSEMNVSTLELGDSALYLCASSLDSMNTEAFFGQGTRLTVV.